The T cell receptor (beta chain) described here comes from a study of blood T cell repertoires in COVID-19. The CDR3 contains 15 residues. The germline gives CDR1 WNHNN, CDR2 SYGVQD (reference sequence). Trimming pared 0 bases from V and 7 bases from J, leaving 13 bases between. This clone was counted a few times. Clones were sequenced by immunoSEQ multiplex PCR, and TCRdb holds only the in-frame ones, with some missing. The sample lists fewer than 200,000 clones; around 73% were seen once. Each recovered donor of Cohort 3 presented with two negative PCRs, clearance, or symptom resolution. This TCR was sampled from a woman aged 45-59 years who had recovered from COVID-19. The sequenced sample was PBMCs or T cells enriched from blood (not recorded which). V is TRBV10-1 and J is TRBJ2-1, with a possible D match to TRBD2 (5 bases). The CDR3 region is CASSESGSVVNEQFF. The CDR3 DNA is TGCGCCAGCAGTGAGTCGGGTAGCGTGGTGAATGAGCAGTTCTTC.